This T cell receptor (beta chain) originates from a study of shared clonotypes between healthy human individuals. Evenly divided among several immunoSEQ plates was the genomic DNA of each subset. The method was immunoSEQ multiplex PCR; TCRdb's version includes in-frame clones alone and lacks a portion of them. The sample lists around 1.5 million clones, 95% to 99% occurring once. V lost 4 bases and J lost 10, with 21 bases in between. From germline, CDR1 is SGHNT and CDR2 YYREEE (reference sequence). The CDR3 totals 15 residues. The rearrangement uses TRBV5-4 and TRBJ2-1; either TRBD1 or TRBD2 may fit D (7 bases each). The receptor comes from a man aged 25 to 40 in good health. Sequencing input: naive CD4+ T cells sorted from blood. Subset noted: CD45RA+ positively selected. Here the CDR3 reads CASSPRGGGEEEQFF. For the CDR3, the DNA is TGTGCCAGCAGCCCCAGGGGGGGAGGGGAGGAGGAGCAGTTCTTC. Looking up the rest from reference TRBV5-4 and TRBJ2-1 gives the full variable domain: ETGVTQSPTHLIKTRGQQVTLRCSSQSGHNTVSWYQQALGQGPQFIFQYYREEENGRGNFPPRFSGLQFPNYSSELNVNALELDDSALYLCASSPRGGGEEEQFFGPGTRLTVL.